This TCR beta chain was profiled in a study of control samples from healthy donors and cancer patients. CDR1 is LGHDT and CDR2 is YNNKEL in the germline V gene (reference sequence). The ends were cut back, 2 bases at V and 2 bases at J, with 13 bases in the middle. The CDR3 has 16 residues. Sequencing used immunoSEQ multiplex PCR; TCRdb keeps in-frame clones, though not all of them. The sample has around 71,000 clones; over 75% are singletons. This sequence was found in a woman between 50 and 59 years old with colorectal cancer. This chain connects TRBV3-1 (or the pseudogene TRBV3-2) to TRBJ1-3; no firm D call. The source material was PBMCs. CDR3 sequence (DNA): TGTGCCAGCAGCCAAACTCTCCCGAGAACTGGAAACACCATATATTTT. Amino acid sequence: CASSQTLPRTGNTIYF.